These T cell receptor beta chains were read from a single sample in a study of radiotherapy plus CTLA-4 blockade in lung cancer. Generated by immunoSEQ multiplex PCR, the TCRdb table keeps only in-frame clones and is missing some. The sample lists 50,000 to 70,000 clones, approximately 82% occurring once. The source material was peripheral blood, sampled from a patient treated with radiotherapy plus ipilimumab. These receptors all come from a human donor with non-small cell lung cancer whose response to radiotherapy plus ipilimumab could not be evaluated. Each CDR3 is given with its conserved first and last residue. A D gene is named only where the DNA matches it firmly. The size of a clone is reported for some rows only, either as once, few or many, or as a class for expanded clones.

>-|-|TRBV7-7|TRBJ2-5
CASSLGSVLTWLRGQETQYF
TGTGCCAGCAGCTTAGGGTCCGTCCTAACGTGGCTTCGGGGCCAAGAGACCCAGTACTTC
>-|TRBD1|TRBV5-5|TRBJ2-2
CASSGTGSPTGELFF
TGTGCCAGCAGTGGGACAGGGTCGCCCACCGGGGAGCTGTTTTTT
>-|TRBD2|TRBV27|TRBJ2-7
CASSMTSGTSYEQYF
TGTGCCAGCAGCATGACTAGCGGGACGTCCTACGAGCAGTACTTC
>-|-|TRBV5-1|TRBJ2-1
CASSLEWEFRNEQFF
TGCGCCAGCAGCTTGGAGTGGGAGTTTAGGAATGAGCAGTTCTTC
>-|-|TRBV5-1|TRBJ2-5
CASSWRSGLGETQYF
TGCGCCAGCAGCTGGAGGAGTGGGCTAGGAGAGACCCAGTACTTC
>-|-|TRBV19|TRBJ2-2
CASSIPGRRTGELFF
TGTGCCAGTAGTATACCCGGGAGACGAACCGGGGAGCTGTTTTTT
>-|-|TRBV6-1|TRBJ1-1
CASTNRAHAEAFF
TGTGCCAGCACTAACAGGGCTCACGCTGAAGCTTTCTTT
>-|TRBD2|TRBV11-2|TRBJ2-3
CASSARGGRTQYF
TGTGCCAGCAGCGCCCGGGGGGGCCGTACGCAGTATTTT
>-|-|TRBV4-3|TRBJ1-1
CASSPREQNTEAFF
TGCGCCAGCAGCCCCCGGGAGCAGAACACTGAAGCTTTCTTT
>few|-|TRBV4-3|TRBJ1-3
CASSQEAKPSGNTIYF
TGCGCCAGCAGCCAAGAGGCCAAACCCTCTGGAAACACCATATATTTT
>few|-|TRBV5-6|TRBJ2-7
CASSSTGYEQYF
TGTGCCAGCAGCTCGACAGGTTACGAGCAGTACTTC
>-|-|TRBV6-5|TRBJ2-7
CASSGRTDSYEQYF
TGTGCCAGCAGTGGGAGGACGGACTCCTACGAGCAGTACTTC
>-|-|TRBV5-1|TRBJ2-3
CASSLVQGYTDTQYF
TGCGCCAGCAGCTTGGTTCAGGGGTACACAGATACGCAGTATTTT
>few|-|TRBV4-3|TRBJ1-1
CASSRTQTNREAFF
TGCGCCAGCAGCCGAACCCAGACGAACAGGGAAGCTTTCTTT
>-|-|TRBV11-2|TRBJ1-1
CASSPQGYTEAFF
TGTGCCAGCAGCCCCCAGGGATACACTGAAGCTTTCTTT
>-|TRBD2|TRBV10-1|TRBJ2-1
CASSPGLAASSYNEQFF
TGCGCCAGCAGTCCGGGACTAGCGGCGAGCTCCTACAATGAGCAGTTCTTC
>-|-|TRBV27|TRBJ1-1
CASRTGGTEAFF
TGTGCCAGCAGGACGGGGGGGACTGAAGCTTTCTTT
>-|TRBD1|TRBV14|TRBJ1-1
CASSPGTGGNTEAFF
TGTGCCAGCAGCCCCGGGACAGGGGGAAACACTGAAGCTTTCTTT
>-|-|TRBV27|TRBJ2-1
CASSFIAVSSYNEQFF
TGTGCCAGCAGTTTTATAGCGGTGAGCTCCTACAATGAGCAGTTCTTC
>-|TRBD1|TRBV5-1|TRBJ1-6
CASSRDRSGSPLHF
TGCGCCAGCAGCCGGGACAGGTCTGGGTCACCCCTCCACTTT
>-|-|TRBV6-5|TRBJ2-7
CASSYSEGAEQYF
TGTGCCAGCAGTTACTCGGAGGGGGCCGAGCAGTACTTC
>-|-|TRBV7-9|TRBJ2-1
CASSLEAATYNEQFF
TGTGCCAGCAGCTTAGAGGCGGCAACCTACAATGAGCAGTTCTTC
>-|-|TRBV19|TRBJ2-5
CASSMTDQETQYF
TGTGCCAGTAGCATGACAGACCAAGAGACCCAGTACTTC
>-|TRBD2|TRBV18|TRBJ2-1
CASSRGLEQFF
TGTGCCAGCTCACGGGGACTAGAGCAGTTCTTC
>few|-|TRBV6-5|TRBJ2-7
CASRGLDSYEQYF
TGTGCCAGCAGAGGACTGGATTCCTACGAGCAGTACTTC
>-|-|TRBV7-6|TRBJ2-5
CASSLRGHQETQYF
TGTGCCAGCAGCTTGCGGGGCCACCAAGAGACCCAGTACTTC
>-|TRBD2|TRBV7-6|TRBJ2-5
CASSPPAGGQETQYF
TGTGCCAGCAGCCCCCCTGCGGGGGGCCAAGAGACCCAGTACTTC
>-|-|TRBV18|TRBJ1-5
CASSPRQGRNQPQHF
TGTGCCAGCTCACCACGCCAGGGTCGCAATCAGCCCCAGCATTTT
>-|-|TRBV7-9|TRBJ2-6
CASSLARGANVLTF
TGTGCCAGCAGCTTAGCCAGGGGGGCCAACGTCCTGACTTTC
>-|-|TRBV14|TRBJ2-7
CASSLGLPGYEQYF
TGTGCCAGCAGCCTGGGACTTCCCGGCTACGAGCAGTACTTC
>once|-|TRBV6-5|TRBJ2-3
CASSYRAGPTDTQYF
TGTGCCAGCAGTTACAGGGCAGGGCCCACAGATACGCAGTATTTT
>-|TRBD1|TRBV19|TRBJ1-5
CASTGTGSSNQPQHF
TGTGCCAGTACCGGGACAGGGTCTAGCAATCAGCCCCAGCATTTT